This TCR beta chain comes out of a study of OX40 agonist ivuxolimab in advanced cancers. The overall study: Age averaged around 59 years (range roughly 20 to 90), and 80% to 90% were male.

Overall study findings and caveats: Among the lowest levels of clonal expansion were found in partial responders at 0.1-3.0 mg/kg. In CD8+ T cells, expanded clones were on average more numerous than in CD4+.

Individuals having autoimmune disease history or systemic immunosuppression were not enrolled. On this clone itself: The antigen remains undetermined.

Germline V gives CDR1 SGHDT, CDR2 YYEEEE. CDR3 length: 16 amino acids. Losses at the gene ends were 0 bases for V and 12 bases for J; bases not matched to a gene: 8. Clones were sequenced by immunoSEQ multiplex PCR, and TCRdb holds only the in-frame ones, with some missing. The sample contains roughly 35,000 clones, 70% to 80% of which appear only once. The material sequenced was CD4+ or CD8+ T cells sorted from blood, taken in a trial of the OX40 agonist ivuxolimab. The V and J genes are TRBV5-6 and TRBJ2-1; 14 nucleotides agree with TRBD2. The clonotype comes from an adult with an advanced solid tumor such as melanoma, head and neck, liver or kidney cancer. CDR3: CASSLVAGTSGGRQFF. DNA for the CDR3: TGTGCCAGCAGCTTGGTTGCCGGGACTAGCGGGGGAAGGCAGTTCTTC.